This TCR beta chain was retrieved from a study of T cell changes during pregnancy in multiple sclerosis. TCRdb's copy holds only in-frame clones and misses some; the assay was immunoSEQ multiplex PCR. The sample records 30,000 to 40,000 clones, 90% being singletons. V was shortened by 6 bases and J by 8 bases, with 9 bases between the two germline ends. Germline V lookup: CDR1 MDHEN, CDR2 SYDVKM. The CDR3 runs to 11 residues. Sequencing used peripheral blood, obtained in the third trimester of pregnancy. The chain carries TRBV28 and TRBJ2-3; D remains unclear. The source of this sequence is a female donor in good health, enrolled as a control in a pregnancy study. CDR3 nucleotides: TGTGCCAGCAGCCGGTCTGGTACGCAGTATTTT. Translation gives CASSRSGTQYF. Together with reference TRBV28 and TRBJ2-3, the CDR3 gives the full variable domain: DVKVTQSSRYLVKRTGEKVFLECVQDMDHENMFWYRQDPGLGLRLIYFSYDVKMKEKGDIPEGYSVSREKKERFSLILESASTNQTSMYLCASSRSGTQYFGPGTRLTVL.